Shown below are 32 T cell receptor beta chains from a single sample sequenced in a study of blood T cell repertoires in COVID-19. Some clones are missing from TCRdb's copy, which holds only in-frame ones; the method was immunoSEQ multiplex PCR. The sample contains 100,000 to 150,000 clones, 82% of which appear only once. The specimen was peripheral blood. These receptors were collected from a human donor in a cohort sampled during active COVID-19.

The chain recombines TRBV7-2 with TRBJ1-6, with 7 bases that match TRBD1. The V and J ends lost 1 base and 10 bases, in that order; junction bases with no gene match: 7. The germline V gene has CDR1 SGHTA and CDR2 FQGNSA. This CDR3 comprises 15 residues. This chain's CDR3 is CASSLEGPRGSPLHF. As DNA, the CDR3 is TGTGCCAGCAGCTTAGAAGGCCCCAGGGGGTCACCCCTCCACTTT.

The chain is built from TRBV18 and TRBJ2-1; 8 bases are a match to TRBD1. CDR3 length equals 15 residues. Germline assignment: CDR1 KGHSH and CDR2 LQKENI. The junction had 14 bases not matched to a gene; V was cut back by 8 bases and J by 8 bases. The CDR3 coding sequence is TGTGCCAGCCTCAAAGCAGGGGGCGCGGTCGATGAGCAGTTCTTC. It codes for CASLKAGGAVDEQFF.

The chain couples TRBV7-9 to TRBJ2-5, with D unresolved. V lost 3 bases to trimming and J lost 4 bases, with 12 bases between them. Germline CDR1 reads SEHNR; CDR2 reads FQNEAQ (reference sequence). The CDR3 sequence is 14 residues long. The CDR3 sequence is CASSLSIPGETQYF. The DNA for the CDR3 is TGTGCCAGCAGCTTGAGTATCCCGGGAGAGACCCAGTACTTC. The whole variable domain, filled in from reference TRBV7-9 and TRBJ2-5, reads DTGVSQNPRHKITKRGQNVTFRCDPISEHNRLYWYRQTLGQGPEFLTYFQNEAQLEKSRLLSDRFSAERPKGSFSTLEIQRTEQGDSAMYLCASSLSIPGETQYFGPGTRLLVL.

The DNA of the CDR3 is TGTGCCAGCAGGCCCCCGACAGGCACTCACGAGCAGTACTTC. Translated, it gives CASRPPTGTHEQYF. V and J are TRBV6-5 and TRBJ2-7; a weak D match, TRBD1 (6 bases). V lost 6 bases and J lost 5, with 17 bases in between. The CDR3 totals 14 residues. CDR1 MNHEY and CDR2 SVGAGI come from the germline V gene.

The chain combines TRBV5-1 with TRBJ2-1; 8 bases agree with TRBD2. Germline V gene data show CDR1 as SGHRS and CDR2 as YFSETQ. CDR3 length equals 16 residues. Trimming cost V 0 bases and J 5 bases; bases outside gene matches: 7. The CDR3 DNA sequence: TGCGCCAGCAGCTTGGCCGGCGGGGGGAGGGACAATGAGCAGTTCTTC. Translation gives CASSLAGGGRDNEQFF.

Concerning this clone itself: A read error may account for a junction end that differs from germline. The chain links TRBV11-2 to TRBJ2-5; D is ambiguous. The CDR3 runs to 13 residues. The V gene's germline CDR1 is SGHAT and CDR2 FQNNGV. The CDR3 spells CASSLAGQEIQYF. CDR3 in DNA: TGTGCCAGCAGCTTGGCAGGCCAAGAGATCCAGTACTTC.

The chain carries TRBV7-9 and TRBJ1-1, with 7 bases fitting TRBD1. Per germline, CDR1 SEHNR and CDR2 FQNEAQ (reference sequence). Unmatched junction bases numbered 10, after V lost 5 bases and J lost 1 base. The CDR3 loop spans 16 amino acids. Here the CDR3 DNA reads TGTGCCAGCAGCCCGCACTCTGACAGGGCGAACACTGAAGCTTTCTTT. It specifies CASSPHSDRANTEAFF.

A note on this clone: A junction end diverges from the germline sequence, so it may reflect a read error. The chain uses TRBV7-7 and TRBJ2-1; tentative D call: TRBD2 (5 bases). The CDR3 extends over 13 amino acids. Germline CDR1 is SSHAT and CDR2 is FNYEAQ (reference sequence). The CDR3 region is CASSTGVGSEQFF. CDR3 nucleotides: TGTGCTAGCAGTACTGGCGTGGGGAGTGAGCAGTTCTTC.

This clone was counted only a few times. The rearrangement joins TRBV7-9 to TRBJ2-5, with D uncertain. From germline, CDR1 is SEHNR and CDR2 FQNEAQ (reference sequence). The CDR3 contains 12 residues. V was shortened by 5 bases and J by 2 bases, with 6 bases between the two germline ends. The CDR3 DNA is TGTGCCAGCAGCCAGATACAAGAGACCCAGTACTTC. This sequence encodes CASSQIQETQYF.

The chain has TRBV7-9 and TRBJ2-7, with D possibly being TRBD1 (6 bases). Germline V lookup: CDR1 SEHNR, CDR2 FQNEAQ (reference sequence). The CDR3 is made up of 13 amino acids. The germline V and J ends were trimmed by 5 bases and 3 bases, with 11 bases remaining between them. CDR3 residues: CASSEQGSYEQYF. The CDR3 nucleotides read TGTGCCAGCAGCGAACAGGGTAGCTACGAGCAGTACTTC.

In DNA form, the CDR3 reads TGCGCCAGCAGCCTTGGGGTAGCGGGGGGGCGGCCACAAGAGACCCAGTACTTC. It translates to CASSLGVAGGRPQETQYF. This rearrangement joins TRBV4-1 to TRBJ2-5; 11 bases line up with TRBD2. CDR1 and CDR2 from the germline V gene are MGHRA and YSYEKL. The ends lost 4 bases at V and 2 bases at J; junction bases unmatched: 12. The CDR3 has 18 residues.

The genes are TRBV4-1 and TRBJ2-4; D may be TRBD1 (5 bases). The V end lost 4 bases, the J end lost 0 bases, and 19 bases lay between the germline ends. From germline, CDR1 is MGHRA and CDR2 YSYEKL. The CDR3 has 18 amino acids. CDR3: CASSPGPRTTLAKNIQYF. Here the CDR3 DNA reads TGCGCCAGCAGCCCCGGCCCAAGGACAACTTTAGCCAAAAACATTCAGTACTTC.

This clone was counted a few times. The J gene is TRBJ2-5, the V gene TRBV3-1 (or the pseudogene TRBV3-2); no definite D call. The CDR3 loop spans 14 amino acids. Germline V CDR1 and CDR2: LGHDT, YNNKEL (reference sequence). V was trimmed by 1 base and J by 7 bases, leaving 13 bases between them. The CDR3 loop reads CASSQALRTGTQYF. The CDR3 DNA reads as TGTGCCAGCAGCCAAGCCCTTCGAACCGGGACCCAGTACTTC.

The V and J genes are TRBV5-1 and TRBJ2-5, with D perhaps TRBD1 (6 bases). This CDR3 is 13 amino acids long. In germline, CDR1 is SGHRS, CDR2 YFSETQ. V was clipped by 5 bases and J by 2 bases, with 10 bases between them. The CDR3 reads CASSPDRQETQYF. CDR3 bases: TGCGCCAGCAGTCCAGACAGGCAAGAGACCCAGTACTTC.

The rearrangement joins TRBV5-5 to TRBJ1-5; D is unclear. The germline CDR1 and CDR2 sequences are SGHKS and YYEKEE (reference sequence). V was shortened by 4 bases and J by 4 bases, with 12 bases between the two germline ends. The CDR3 loop spans 14 amino acids. The DNA of the CDR3 is TGTGCCAGCAGCCCGGCGGACTTTAATCAGCCCCAGCATTTT. Translation: CASSPADFNQPQHF.

The chain is built from TRBV28 and TRBJ1-1; TRBD1 is a possible D gene (5 bases). Germline CDR1 MDHEN, CDR2 SYDVKM. Between the trimmed V and J ends, which lost 5 bases and 4 bases, there was a span of 14 bases. This CDR3 has 14 amino acids. CDR3 nucleotides: TGTGCCAGCAGTCGTGGAGCAACAGGCACTGAAGCTTTCTTT. It translates to CASSRGATGTEAFF.

This clone was seen once. The chain employs TRBV7-8 and TRBJ1-4; perhaps TRBD1 as D (5 bases). The CDR3 spans 18 residues. The germline CDR1 and CDR2 sequences are SGHVS and FQNEAQ. Trimming took 2 bases from V and 4 from J, leaving 20 bases between them. As DNA, the CDR3 is TGTGCCAGCAGCTTAACCCCCTCCCCGGGGCGGGGTAATGAAAAACTGTTTTTT. It codes for CASSLTPSPGRGNEKLFF.

The CDR3 region has the DNA TGTGCCAGCAGCTGGGGACAGGGGGCAAACACCGGGGAGCTGTTTTTT. This encodes CASSWGQGANTGELFF. The gene calls are TRBV5-6 and TRBJ2-2; 12 bases are a match to TRBD1. The germline gives CDR1 SGHDT, CDR2 YYEEEE. V lost 3 bases, J lost 2 bases, and 2 bases stayed unmatched. This CDR3 comprises 16 residues.

This clone was observed a handful of times. The chain recombines TRBV2 with TRBJ2-6; TRBD1 matches at 7 bases. The germline CDR1 and CDR2 sequences are SNHLY and FYNNEI. The ends lost 9 bases at V and 4 bases at J; junction bases unmatched: 6. The CDR3 extends over 14 amino acids. CDR3 region: CASETGLGANVLTF. The DNA for the CDR3 is TGTGCCAGTGAGACAGGGCTGGGGGCCAACGTCCTGACTTTC.

The CDR3 reads CASSGDTGLAERYEQYF. The CDR3 DNA is TGTGCCAGCAGTGGCGATACGGGACTAGCGGAGCGATACGAGCAGTACTTC. The chain uses TRBV11-3 and TRBJ2-7, with TRBD2 matching over 11 bases. The CDR3 runs to 17 residues. J lost 4 bases, V lost 6 bases, and 14 bases had no gene match. CDR1 and CDR2 from the germline V gene are SGHNT and YENEEA. The variable domain in full, with the rest retrieved from reference TRBV11-3 and TRBJ2-7, is EAGVVQSPRYKIIEKKQPVAFWCNPISGHNTLYWYLQNLGQGPELLIRYENEEAVDDSQLPKDRFSAERLKGVDSTLKIQPAELGDSAVYLCASSGDTGLAERYEQYFGPGTRLTVT.

The J gene is TRBJ1-2, the V gene TRBV27, with 12 bases that match TRBD1. Germline-derived CDR1 and CDR2 are MNHEY and SMNVEV (reference sequence). CDR3 length: 17 amino acids. The V segment lost 2 bases and the J segment 2 bases; nucleotides outside the gene matches: 6. CDR3 sequence (DNA): TGTGCCAGCAGTTTAGGGACAGGGGGCGCCGTGAACTATGGCTACACCTTC. It translates to CASSLGTGGAVNYGYTF.

This clone occurred a few times. The chain uses TRBV13 and TRBJ2-7, with 10 positions matching TRBD1. The J segment lost 4 bases and the V segment lost 6 bases, leaving 6 bases of the junction unmatched. Germline CDR1 PRHDT, CDR2 FYEKMQ (reference sequence). This CDR3 comprises 14 residues. The CDR3 reads CASRGTGDGYEQYF. Written as DNA, the CDR3 is TGTGCCAGCAGAGGGACAGGGGACGGATACGAGCAGTACTTC.

The chain links TRBV3-1 (or the pseudogene TRBV3-2) to TRBJ1-2; TRBD1 is a possible D gene (5 bases). CDR3 length equals 14 residues. Germline CDR1 and CDR2: LGHDT and YNNKEL (reference sequence). Trimming cost V 1 base and J 8 bases, with 14 bases left between them. The CDR3 region has the DNA TGTGCCAGCAGCCAAGGCAGGGTAGAGAGAGGCTACACCTTC. This sequence encodes CASSQGRVERGYTF.

This clone was counted ten times or more. The genes are TRBV5-8 and TRBJ2-3, with 7 bases identical to TRBD2. V dropped 2 bases and J dropped 4; count of bases not matched to a gene: 1. CDR3 length: 13 residues. Germline V CDR1 and CDR2: SGHTS, YDEGEE. The CDR3 bases are TGTGCCAGCAGCTTCACTAGCGCAGATACGCAGTATTTT. Translating it yields CASSFTSADTQYF.

This chain links TRBV7-2 with TRBJ2-7; the match to TRBD1 covers 8 bases. The trim removed 5 bases at V and 3 bases at J, leaving 9 bases unmatched. CDR3 length: 15 residues. Germline CDR1 and CDR2: SGHTA and FQGNSA. DNA of the CDR3: TGTGCCAGCAGCGCAGCCTGGGACAGGTACTACGAGCAGTACTTC. Its protein product is CASSAAWDRYYEQYF.

The chain recombines TRBV3-1 (or the pseudogene TRBV3-2) with TRBJ2-5, with D tentatively TRBD1 (5 bases). The V gene lost 7 bases and the J gene lost 5 bases, with 17 bases spanning the gap. This CDR3 region has 14 residues. The germline V gene has CDR1 LGHDT and CDR2 YNNKEL (reference sequence). The DNA of the CDR3 is TGTGCCAGCACCCAGGGTCAGGGAAGGGAGACCCAGTACTTC. It codes for CASTQGQGRETQYF.

This chain uses TRBV6-5 with TRBJ2-5; possible D gene TRBD2, 5 bases. The CDR3 runs 11 residues. Germline V gene lookup returns CDR1 MNHEY and CDR2 SVGAGI. V was clipped by 9 bases and J by 3 bases, with 8 bases between them. CDR3 in DNA: TGTGCCAGGCCCGGGGAAGAGACCCAGTACTTC. Protein sequence: CARPGEETQYF.

This chain connects TRBV6-6 to TRBJ1-5; possibly TRBD1 for D (5 bases). This CDR3 has 12 residues. Germline V lookup: CDR1 MNHNY, CDR2 SVGAGI (reference sequence). V lost 6 bases, J lost 7 bases, and 10 bases lay in between. CDR3 loop: CASSPQGQPQHF. CDR3 DNA sequence: TGTGCCAGCAGCCCCCAGGGCCAGCCCCAGCATTTT.

The chain employs TRBV7-9 and TRBJ2-5; TRBD2 might be the D (6 bases). CDR1 and CDR2 from the germline V gene are SEHNR and FQNEAQ (reference sequence). V was trimmed by 1 base and J by 2 bases, leaving 11 bases between them. The CDR3 is 15 residues long. CDR3 nucleotides: TGTGCCAGCAGCTTAGACCTAGCGCAACAAGAGACCCAGTACTTC. It yields the protein CASSLDLAQQETQYF.

The chain couples TRBV5-1 to TRBJ2-2; the match to TRBD2 covers 8 bases. After removal of 0 bases from V and 6 bases from J, the junction contained 7 bases not matched to a gene. The CDR3 contains 16 residues. CDR1 is SGHRS and CDR2 is YFSETQ in the germline V gene. The CDR3 loop is CASSLVDGGAAGELFF. CDR3 in DNA: TGCGCCAGCAGCTTGGTGGACGGGGGGGCCGCCGGGGAGCTGTTTTTT.

The V call is TRBV14, the J call TRBJ2-3, with 11 bases matching TRBD2. V was pared by 4 bases and J by 5 bases, with 5 bases of the junction left unmatched. CDR3 length: 15 residues. Looked up from germline, CDR1 is SGHDN and CDR2 is FVKESK. The CDR3 reads CASSRTGTSGDTQYF. For the CDR3, the DNA is TGTGCCAGCAGCCGCACCGGGACTAGCGGAGATACGCAGTATTTT.

This clone was recorded once. The rearrangement uses TRBV7-8 and TRBJ1-4; perhaps TRBD1 as D (5 bases). Germline-derived CDR1 and CDR2 are SGHVS and FQNEAQ. The V end lost 5 bases, the J end lost 7 bases, and 8 bases lay between the germline ends. This CDR3 is 12 amino acids long. CDR3: CASSPQGEKLFF. CDR3 in DNA: TGTGCCAGCAGCCCCCAGGGTGAAAAACTGTTTTTT. The full variable domain, with the rest looked up from reference TRBV7-8 and TRBJ1-4, is GAGVSQSPRYKVAKRGQDVALRCDPISGHVSLFWYQQALGQGPEFLTYFQNEAQLDKSGLPSDRFFAERPEGSVSTLKIQRTQQEDSAVYLCASSPQGEKLFFGSGTQLSVL.